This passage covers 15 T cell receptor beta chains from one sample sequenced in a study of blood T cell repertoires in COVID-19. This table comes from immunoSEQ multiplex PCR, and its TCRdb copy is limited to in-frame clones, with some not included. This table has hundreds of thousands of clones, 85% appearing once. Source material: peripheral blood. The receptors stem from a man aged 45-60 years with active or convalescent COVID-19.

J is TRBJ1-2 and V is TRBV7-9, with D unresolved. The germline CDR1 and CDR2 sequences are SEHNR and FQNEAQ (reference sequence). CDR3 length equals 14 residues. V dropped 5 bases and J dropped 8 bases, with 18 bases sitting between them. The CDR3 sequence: CASSHVIDRGGYTF. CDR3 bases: TGTGCCAGCAGCCACGTTATAGATAGAGGGGGCTACACCTTC.

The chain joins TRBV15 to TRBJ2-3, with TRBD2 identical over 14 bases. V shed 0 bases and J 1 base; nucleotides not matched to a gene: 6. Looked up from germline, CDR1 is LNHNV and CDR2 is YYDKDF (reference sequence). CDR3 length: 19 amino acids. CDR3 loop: CATSRDSGTSGRGTDTQYF. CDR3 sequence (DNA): TGTGCCACCAGCAGAGATTCCGGGACTAGCGGGAGAGGCACAGATACGCAGTATTTT.

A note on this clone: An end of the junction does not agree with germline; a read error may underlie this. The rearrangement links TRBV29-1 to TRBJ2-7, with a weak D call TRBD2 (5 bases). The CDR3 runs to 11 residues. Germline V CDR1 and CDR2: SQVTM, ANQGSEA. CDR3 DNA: TGCAGCGCGGGGTCGTCCTTCGAGCAGTACTTC. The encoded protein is CSAGSSFEQYF.

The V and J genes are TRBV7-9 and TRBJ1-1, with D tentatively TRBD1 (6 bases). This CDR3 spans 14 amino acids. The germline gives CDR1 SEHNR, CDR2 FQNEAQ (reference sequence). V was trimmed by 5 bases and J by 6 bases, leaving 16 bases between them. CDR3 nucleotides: TGTGCCAGCAGCCTCACCCAGGGGAGGGCTGAAGCTTTCTTT. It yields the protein CASSLTQGRAEAFF.

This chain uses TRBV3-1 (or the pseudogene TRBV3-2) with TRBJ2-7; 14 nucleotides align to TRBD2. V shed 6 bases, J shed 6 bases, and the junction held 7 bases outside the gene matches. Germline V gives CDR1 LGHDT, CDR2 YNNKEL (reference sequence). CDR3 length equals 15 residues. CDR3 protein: CASSTGLAGAAEQYF. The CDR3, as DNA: TGTGCCAGCAGTACGGGACTAGCGGGAGCCGCCGAGCAGTACTTC.

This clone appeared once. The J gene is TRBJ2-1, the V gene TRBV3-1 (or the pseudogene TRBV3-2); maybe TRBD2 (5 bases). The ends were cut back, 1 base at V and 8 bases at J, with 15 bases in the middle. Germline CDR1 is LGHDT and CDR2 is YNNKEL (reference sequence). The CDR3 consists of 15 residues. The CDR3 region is CASSQGRAHRDEQFF. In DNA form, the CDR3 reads TGTGCCAGCAGCCAAGGGCGGGCCCATCGGGATGAGCAGTTCTTC.

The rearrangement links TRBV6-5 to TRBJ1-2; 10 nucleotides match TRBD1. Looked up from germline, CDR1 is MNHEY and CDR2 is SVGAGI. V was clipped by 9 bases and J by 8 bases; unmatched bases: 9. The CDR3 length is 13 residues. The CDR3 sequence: CASRQGANGGYTF. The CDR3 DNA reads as TGTGCCAGTAGACAGGGGGCGAATGGCGGCTACACCTTC.

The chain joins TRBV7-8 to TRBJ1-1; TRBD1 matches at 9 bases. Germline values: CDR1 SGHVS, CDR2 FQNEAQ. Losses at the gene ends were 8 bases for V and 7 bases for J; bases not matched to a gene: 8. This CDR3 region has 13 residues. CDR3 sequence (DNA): TGTGCCAGCCTCCCTACAGGGGGCGGTGAAGCTTTCTTT. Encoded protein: CASLPTGGGEAFF.

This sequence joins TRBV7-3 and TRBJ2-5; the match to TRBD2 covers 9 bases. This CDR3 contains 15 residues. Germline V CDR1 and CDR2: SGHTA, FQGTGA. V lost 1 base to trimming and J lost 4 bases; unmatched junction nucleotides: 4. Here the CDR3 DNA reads TGTGCCAGCAGCTTAAGAGGAGCGGGGGGAGAGACCCAGTACTTC. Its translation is CASSLRGAGGETQYF.

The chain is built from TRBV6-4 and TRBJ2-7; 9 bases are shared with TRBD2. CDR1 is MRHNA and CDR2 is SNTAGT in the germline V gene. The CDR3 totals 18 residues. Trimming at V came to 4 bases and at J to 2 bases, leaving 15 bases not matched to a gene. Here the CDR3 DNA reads TGTGCCAGCAGTGCGGGTCCTACGCTGGGCGGGAGGGCCTACGAGCAGTACTTC. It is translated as CASSAGPTLGGRAYEQYF.

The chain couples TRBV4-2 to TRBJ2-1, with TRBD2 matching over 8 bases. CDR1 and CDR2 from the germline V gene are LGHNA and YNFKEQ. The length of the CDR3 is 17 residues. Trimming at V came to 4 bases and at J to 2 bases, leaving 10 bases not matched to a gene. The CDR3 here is CASSPRLAGGAYNEQFF. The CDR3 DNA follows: TGTGCCAGCAGCCCCAGGTTGGCGGGAGGAGCCTACAATGAGCAGTTCTTC.

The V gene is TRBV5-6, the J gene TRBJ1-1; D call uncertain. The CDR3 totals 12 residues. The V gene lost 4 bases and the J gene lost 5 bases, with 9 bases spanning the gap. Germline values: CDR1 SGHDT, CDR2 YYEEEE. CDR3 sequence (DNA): TGTGCCAGCAGCGGTCAGAGGACTGAAGCTTTCTTT. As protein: CASSGQRTEAFF.

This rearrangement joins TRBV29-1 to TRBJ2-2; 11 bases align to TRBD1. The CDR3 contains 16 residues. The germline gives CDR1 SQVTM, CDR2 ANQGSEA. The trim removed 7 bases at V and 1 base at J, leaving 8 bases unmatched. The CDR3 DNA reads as TGCAGCGCCGGGACAGGGGGATATCGGAACACCGGGGAGCTGTTTTTT. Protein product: CSAGTGGYRNTGELFF.

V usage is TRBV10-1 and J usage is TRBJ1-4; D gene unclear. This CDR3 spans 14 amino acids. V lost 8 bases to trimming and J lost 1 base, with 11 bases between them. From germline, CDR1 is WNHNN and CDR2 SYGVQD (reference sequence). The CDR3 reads CASYFRGTNEKLFF. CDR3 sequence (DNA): TGCGCCAGCTATTTTAGAGGAACTAATGAAAAACTGTTTTTT.

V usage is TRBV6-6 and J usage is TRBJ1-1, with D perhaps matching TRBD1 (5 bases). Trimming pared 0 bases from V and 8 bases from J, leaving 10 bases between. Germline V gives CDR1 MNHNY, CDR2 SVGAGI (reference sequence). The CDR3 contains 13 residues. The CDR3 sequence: CASSYSPRTEAFF. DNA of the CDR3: TGTGCCAGCAGTTACTCCCCTCGGACAGAAGCTTTCTTT.